This T cell receptor (beta chain) was captured in a study of regulatory T cells in long-lasting Graves disease. For the study at large: Duration of antithyroid drug therapy among newly diagnosed Graves' patients was under 3 months.

This clonotype was recorded a few times. Germline assignment: CDR1 LNHDA and CDR2 SQIVND (reference sequence). V lost 1 base, J lost 7 bases, and 5 bases lay in between. The length of the CDR3 is 12 residues. Time point indicated: newly diagnosed GD, antithyroid drugs for less than 3 months. PBMC RNA was the source of the TCR library. TCR beta libraries were built with iRepertoire HTBI primers and Arm-PCR of CDR3 regions. TCRdb called the multiplex PCR reads again in MiXCR, with one record for every CDR3 protein. The sample lists approximately 480,000 distinct CDR3 sequences, about a sixth occurring once. In addition, the sample was reused for a study of T cells in Graves' hyperthyroidism and ophthalmopathy. From that second work: Uncontrolled infection, other autoimmune disease, pregnancy or lactation disqualified patients from enrolment. Ophthalmopathy prediction by the model preceded onset by a median about 6.3 months.

The rearrangement uses TRBV19 and TRBJ2-1; D is uncertain. This specimen consisted of peripheral blood mononuclear cells (PBMCs), obtained at new diagnosis, from a patient treated with antithyroid drugs. This sequence originates from a man in his forties or fifties with Graves disease. The CDR3 region has the DNA TGTGCCAGTAGTATAGTCGGGAATGAGCAGTTCTTC. It yields the protein CASSIVGNEQFF.